This T cell receptor (beta chain) is drawn from a study of CD8+CD57+ T cells in acquired aplastic anemia. This clonotype has at least ten counts. Antigen: not known. Germline values: CDR1 SGHAT, CDR2 FQNNGV. With 0 bases removed from V and 5 bases from J, the gap between germline ends came to 8 bases. The CDR3 runs to 14 residues. Genomic DNA acted as the template from which TCR beta VDJ combination and CDR3 sequence profiling were carried out. Using its own MiXCR run on the reads, TCRdb lists one record per CDR3 protein. The sample has under 150,000 distinct CDR3 sequences, approximately 41% seen once. Study-wide points: Patients were compared with controls for CD8+ Simpson's diversity, and no significant difference emerged.

This chain connects TRBV11-2 to TRBJ2-1; D uncertain. The source of this sequence is a human donor in good health, serving as a control. The specimen sequenced was sorted CD4+, CD8+, or CD8+CD57+ T cells (not recorded which) from PBMCs. Here the CDR3 reads CASSLEALHNEQFF. The CDR3 bases are TGTGCCAGCAGCTTAGAAGCCCTTCACAATGAGCAGTTCTTC.